This T cell receptor (beta chain) is from a study of cytomegalovirus exposure and HLA in healthy donors. Broader study findings: A later look showed TCR association rates differing by HLA locus, highest for DRB1 and lowest for HLA-C.

Primers for the PCR totalled 60 Vbeta and 13 Jbeta. Measured with immunoSEQ multiplex PCR; TCRdb has only the in-frame clones, and not every one. Among around 99,000 clones, roughly 82% were seen once, and the ten largest hold about 2.5%. Note on this clone: The antigen is undetermined.

The germline V gene encodes CDR1 SNHLY and CDR2 FYNNEI. Trimming removed 1 base at V and 4 bases at J, with 13 bases between. The CDR3 spans 15 residues. This receptor was taken from a man between 25 and 39 years old in good health and CMV-seropositive. The chain joins TRBV2 to TRBJ1-2; D is perhaps TRBD1 (5 bases). Material: PBMCs. The CDR3 sequence: CASSEGAGTVYGYTF. In DNA, the CDR3 is TGTGCCAGCAGTGAAGGGGCAGGGACTGTCTATGGCTACACCTTC. The complete variable domain, with remaining parts taken from reference TRBV2 and TRBJ1-2, reads EPEVTQTPSHQVTQMGQEVILRCVPISNHLYFYWYRQILGQKVEFLVSFYNNEISEKSEIFDDQFSVERPDGSNFTLKIRSTKLEDSAMYFCASSEGAGTVYGYTFGSGTRLTVV.